A selection of T cell receptor beta chains follows, all from one sample in a study of blood T cells in healthy people across ages. Each CDR3 protein gets one entry after TCRdb re-called the 5' RACE reads with MiXCR. The data show about a million distinct CDR3 sequences, roughly 51% seen once. The sample consisted of blood. The receptors stem from a woman in her fifties or sixties in good health. Each CDR3 is given with its conserved first and last residue. The D gene is left open where the match is weak. Only part of the rows carry a size: once, few, many, or a class if the clone is expanded.

13	NA	NA	TRBV5-5	TRBJ1-1	TGTGCCAGCAGTTCGGACCCAAACACTGAAGCTTTCTTT	CASSSDPNTEAFF
13	TRBD2	once	TRBV6-5	TRBJ2-1	TGTGCCAGCAGGCAGTCGGGAGGTTGGGAGCAGTTCTTC	CASRQSGGWEQFF
15	TRBD2	NA	TRBV28	TRBJ2-1	TGTGCCAGCACTTACCTAGCGGCTTCCTACAATGAGCAGTTCTTC	CASTYLAASYNEQFF
16	NA	NA	TRBV4-1	TRBJ2-7	TGCGCCAGCAGCCAAGATTTGGCGACCAAGACCTACGAGCAGTACTTC	CASSQDLATKTYEQYF
13	NA	once	TRBV29-1	TRBJ1-2	TGCAGCGTTGAAGACATATGGACGCGCGGCTACACCTTC	CSVEDIWTRGYTF
15	TRBD1	few	TRBV13	TRBJ1-6	TGTGCCAGCAGCTTGGGGACAGCCCGCGAATCACCCCTCCACTTT	CASSLGTARESPLHF
15	TRBD1	once	TRBV3-1	TRBJ2-7	TGTGCCAGCAGCTTAATTAGGACAGGTAGTAACGAGCAGTACTTC	CASSLIRTGSNEQYF
15	NA	once	TRBV27	TRBJ1-2	TGTGCCAGCAGGAGGTCCGATCGGTGGGCCTATGGCTACACCTTC	CASRRSDRWAYGYTF
16	TRBD2	many	TRBV5-6	TRBJ2-5	TGTGCCAGCAGCTTGCCGCCTGCGGGAGGGAGAGAGACCCAGTACTTC	CASSLPPAGGRETQYF
16	NA	NA	TRBV27	TRBJ1-5	TGTGCCAGCAGCCAAGGGTCAAAGGGAGTGGTTCAGCCCCAGCATTTT	CASSQGSKGVVQPQHF
15	TRBD2	NA	TRBV20-1	TRBJ2-3	TGCAGTGCTAGCGGCCAGCGGGAGGGCACAGATACGCAGTATTTT	CSASGQREGTDTQYF
16	TRBD2	NA	TRBV3-1	TRBJ2-1	TGTGCCAGCAGCCCAACCCTAGCGGAGAGATACAATGAGCAGTTCTTC	CASSPTLAERYNEQFF
15	NA	NA	TRBV5-1	TRBJ2-3	TGCGCCAGCAAAACCCAGGGGTTGGTCACAGATACGCAGTATTTT	CASKTQGLVTDTQYF
16	NA	NA	TRBV4-1	TRBJ2-1	TGCGCCAGCAGCCAATCCCTGAAGGGGGTGTACAATGAGCAGTTCTTC	CASSQSLKGVYNEQFF
14	TRBD1	NA	TRBV7-9	TRBJ1-2	TGTGCCAGCAGCCCCATGACAGGGGGAGGTGGCTACACCTTC	CASSPMTGGGGYTF